This TCR beta chain appears in the sequencing data of a study of blood T cell repertoires in COVID-19. The overall study: PBMCs, B-cell-depleted T cells, or T cells provided the cDNA or gDNA that made up the material.

TCRdb's table, derived via immunoSEQ multiplex PCR, lists solely in-frame clones and lacks some. In the table there are around 75,000 clones, approximately 84% of which are singletons. Sequenced: peripheral blood. The receptor comes from a man aged 50-59 years with COVID-19, enrolled during active disease.

The CDR3 nucleotides are TGTGCCAGCTCGCAAAGCAGGGGCTCCTACGAGCAGTACTTC. This sequence encodes CASSQSRGSYEQYF. J is TRBJ2-7 and V is TRBV18; the D gene is possibly TRBD1 (6 bases). Per germline, CDR1 KGHSH and CDR2 LQKENI. The CDR3 totals 14 residues. Trimming cost V 6 bases and J 0 bases, with 12 bases left between them.